The 31 T cell receptor beta chains given below trace back to one sample, sequenced in a study of blood T cell repertoires in COVID-19. Assay used: immunoSEQ multiplex PCR; TCRdb lists only in-frame clones, some missing. The sample holds about 190,000 clones, roughly 81% seen once. What was sequenced was peripheral blood. The origin of the receptors is a woman in her 70s with active or convalescent COVID-19.

The V gene is TRBV12-3 or TRBV12-4, the J gene TRBJ2-3; D remains ambiguous. The V end was cut by 6 bases, the J end by 3 bases, with 4 bases between. This CDR3 has 11 amino acids. In DNA form, the CDR3 reads TGTGCCAGCAGCTCGACAGATACGCAGTATTTT. It translates to CASSSTDTQYF.

This chain uses TRBV4-2 with TRBJ2-7, with D perhaps TRBD1 (7 bases). The CDR3 runs 16 residues. CDR1 and CDR2 (germline): LGHNA, YNFKEQ. The ends were cut back, 3 bases at V and 4 bases at J, with 19 bases in the middle. CDR3 sequence reads: CASSHITPGGQYEQYF. For the CDR3, the DNA is TGTGCCAGCAGCCACATAACCCCCGGGGGACAGTACGAGCAGTACTTC.

This chain links TRBV24-1 with TRBJ1-1; D remains ambiguous. The CDR3 runs 17 residues. The V gene lost 4 bases and the J gene lost 5 bases, with 22 bases spanning the gap. Germline V CDR1 and CDR2: KGHDR, SFDVKD. This chain's CDR3 is CATSDPPLDQPKTEAFF. CDR3 bases: TGTGCCACCAGTGACCCCCCCTTAGATCAACCCAAAACTGAAGCTTTCTTT.

The chain couples TRBV19 to TRBJ1-2, with TRBD1 identical over 9 bases. The CDR3 contains 15 residues. V trimming: 5 bases; J trimming: 2 bases; junction bases outside the gene matches: 6. The V gene's germline CDR1 is LNHDA and CDR2 SQIVND (reference sequence). The CDR3 DNA reads TGTGCCAGTAGTCTGGGACAGGGAAAAAACTATGGCTACACCTTC. Protein product: CASSLGQGKNYGYTF.

The chain has TRBV12-5 and TRBJ2-3; TRBD1 matches 8 bases. CDR1 and CDR2 from the germline V gene are LGHNT and FRNRAP. CDR3 size: 15 residues. The V and J ends lost 6 bases and 0 bases, in that order; junction bases with no gene match: 5. This CDR3 is CASGTGEASTDTQYF. CDR3 nucleotide sequence: TGTGCTAGTGGGACAGGGGAAGCTAGCACAGATACGCAGTATTTT.

The chain recombines TRBV12-2 with TRBJ2-5; the D segment call TRBD2 is taken from the table without a DNA check. TRBV12-2 represents a pseudogene. The CDR3 covers 16 residues. The CDR3 nucleotides are TGTGCAAGTCGCTTAGTTGCGGAGTGTAGTAGGGAGACCCAGTACTTC. Protein sequence: CASRLVAECSRETQYF.

The chain is built from TRBV28 and TRBJ2-3; unclear D gene. This CDR3 contains 14 residues. Deletions cut 5 bases from V and 4 bases from J, with 13 bases between. Germline values: CDR1 MDHEN, CDR2 SYDVKM. CDR3 bases: TGTGCCAGCAGTCGTTCCGGGTCCTCAGATACGCAGTATTTT. Amino acid sequence: CASSRSGSSDTQYF.

The genes are TRBV29-1 and TRBJ2-3; D unresolved. V was clipped by 7 bases and J by 2 bases, with 10 bases between them. The CDR3 is 12 residues long. Germline-derived CDR1 and CDR2 are SQVTM and ANQGSEA. The CDR3 spells CSGETYTDTQYF. The CDR3 DNA follows: TGCAGCGGTGAGACTTACACAGATACGCAGTATTTT.

The chain carries TRBV3-1 (or the pseudogene TRBV3-2) and TRBJ2-1, with 7 nucleotides matching TRBD2. The CDR3 loop spans 15 amino acids. Germline trimming cut 4 bases from V and 4 bases from J; bases unmatched to any gene: 7. From germline, CDR1 is LGHDT and CDR2 YNNKEL (reference sequence). The CDR3 is CASSPPAGGYNEQFF. Here the CDR3 DNA reads TGTGCCAGCAGCCCCCCGGCCGGGGGGTACAATGAGCAGTTCTTC.

The rearrangement joins TRBV19 to TRBJ1-5; D is perhaps TRBD1 (6 bases). CDR3 length: 15 amino acids. In germline, CDR1 is LNHDA, CDR2 SQIVND (reference sequence). Trimming took off 4 bases at V and 9 bases at J, with 19 bases between the two ends. CDR3 amino acids: CASSRIIGQSGPQHF. The DNA of the CDR3 is TGTGCCAGTAGTAGAATAATAGGACAGTCCGGGCCCCAGCATTTT.

The chain carries TRBV19 and TRBJ1-1, with D perhaps TRBD1 (5 bases). Per germline, CDR1 LNHDA and CDR2 SQIVND (reference sequence). With 0 bases removed from V and 1 base from J, the gap between germline ends came to 15 bases. This CDR3 is 17 amino acids long. CDR3 amino acids: CASSIDRLAGKNTEAFF. CDR3 sequence (DNA): TGTGCCAGTAGTATAGATCGATTGGCAGGGAAGAACACTGAAGCTTTCTTT. Full variable domain (rest looked up from reference TRBV19 and TRBJ1-1): DGGITQSPKYLFRKEGQNVTLSCEQNLNHDAMYWYRQDPGQGLRLIYYSQIVNDFQKGDIAEGYSVSREKKESFPLTVTSAQKNPTAFYLCASSIDRLAGKNTEAFFGQGTRLTVV.

V is TRBV13 and J is TRBJ1-1; no firm D call. The ends were cut back, 4 bases at V and 6 bases at J, with 15 bases in the middle. Germline-derived CDR1 and CDR2 are PRHDT and FYEKMQ (reference sequence). The CDR3 loop spans 14 amino acids. CDR3 DNA: TGTGCCAGCAGCTCGGTTCTACGGGTCGCTGAAGCTTTCTTT. Its protein is CASSSVLRVAEAFF.

V and J are TRBV7-6 and TRBJ2-7; 7 positions match TRBD2. This CDR3 contains 15 residues. The germline CDR1 and CDR2 sequences are SGHVS and FNYEAQ. The trim removed 1 base at V and 1 base at J, leaving 4 bases unmatched. CDR3 region: CASSLEPGGSYEQYF. The CDR3 DNA is TGTGCCAGCAGCTTAGAACCGGGAGGTTCCTACGAGCAGTACTTC.

CDR3 DNA: TGTGCCAGCAGCCAAGGGGGGCTTGCGGGAGGTGGTAATGAGCAGTTCTTC. Protein product: CASSQGGLAGGGNEQFF. V is TRBV3-1 (or the pseudogene TRBV3-2) and J is TRBJ2-1, with TRBD2 identical over 8 bases. V trimming: 1 base; J trimming: 7 bases; junction bases outside the gene matches: 12. The CDR3 is made up of 17 amino acids. The germline V gene has CDR1 LGHDT and CDR2 YNNKEL (reference sequence).

This clone was picked up a small number of times. The chain carries TRBV3-1 (or the pseudogene TRBV3-2) and TRBJ2-3; tentatively, D is TRBD2 (7 bases). Germline CDR1 is LGHDT and CDR2 is YNNKEL (reference sequence). V was cut by 1 base and J by 5 bases, with 13 bases left in between. This CDR3 comprises 15 residues. The chain's CDR3 is CASSQGLGGLDTQYF. In nucleotides, the CDR3 is TGTGCCAGCAGCCAAGGACTGGGGGGGCTAGATACGCAGTATTTT.

V and J are TRBV6-2 or TRBV6-3 and TRBJ2-3; 12 bases map to TRBD2. The CDR3 covers 16 residues. V lost 5 bases to trimming and J lost 4 bases; unmatched junction nucleotides: 7. From germline, CDR1 is MNHEY and CDR2 SVGEGT. DNA of the CDR3: TGTGCCAGCAGTCGGACTAGCGGGAAGAGAGCAGATACGCAGTATTTT. It codes for CASSRTSGKRADTQYF.

The CDR3 loop is CASRQGHYEQYF. CDR3 DNA: TGTGCCAGCAGACAGGGTCACTACGAGCAGTACTTC. The J gene is TRBJ2-7, the V gene TRBV28; possible D gene TRBD1, 6 bases. There are 12 residues in the CDR3. Per the germline V gene, CDR1 is MDHEN and CDR2 is SYDVKM. Trimming cost V 6 bases and J 3 bases, with 9 bases left between them.

This chain connects TRBV24-1 to TRBJ2-7; weak D call: TRBD2 (5 bases). The CDR3 has 24 amino acids. Trimming left V 0 bases short and J 3 bases short, with 38 bases between. Per germline, CDR1 KGHDR and CDR2 SFDVKD. This CDR3 is CATSDLQSLQSRDWKAIPFYEQYF. The CDR3 DNA reads TGTGCCACCAGTGATTTGCAGTCGTTGCAGAGTCGGGATTGGAAAGCTATTCCATTCTACGAGCAGTACTTC.

The rearrangement uses TRBV24-1 and TRBJ2-1; TRBD1 aligns across 7 bases. With V trimmed by 0 bases and J by 1 base, 11 bases remained unmatched. The CDR3 sequence is 19 residues long. Germline CDR1 and CDR2: KGHDR and SFDVKD. CDR3 sequence reads: CATSDLSRDSRTSYNEQFF. The CDR3, as DNA: TGTGCCACCAGTGATTTGTCCCGGGACAGCAGAACGTCCTACAATGAGCAGTTCTTC.

This clone has a handful of counts. This rearrangement joins TRBV2 to TRBJ2-3; 7 bases line up with TRBD2. V trimming: 6 bases; J trimming: 7 bases; junction bases outside the gene matches: 13. Germline CDR1 SNHLY, CDR2 FYNNEI. The CDR3 spans 15 residues. The CDR3 protein is CASRSQPTGGNTQYF. In nucleotides, the CDR3 is TGTGCCAGCAGATCCCAACCCACGGGAGGAAATACGCAGTATTTT.

The rearrangement joins TRBV27 to TRBJ2-2; 7 bases agree with TRBD1. The CDR3 is 19 amino acids. CDR1 MNHEY and CDR2 SMNVEV come from the germline V gene (reference sequence). Losses at the gene ends were 9 bases for V and 3 bases for J; bases not matched to a gene: 22. CDR3: CARTQGSPSTPPYTGELFF. The DNA for the CDR3 is TGTGCCAGAACACAGGGGTCTCCGAGTACACCGCCTTACACCGGGGAGCTGTTTTTT.

The chain employs TRBV30 and TRBJ1-6; D remains ambiguous. Trimming took off 2 bases at V and 5 bases at J, with 13 bases between the two ends. The CDR3 runs 15 residues. Germline loops: CDR1 GTSNPN, CDR2 SVGIG (reference sequence). The CDR3 sequence: CAWSLDSRDNSPLHF. The CDR3 DNA sequence: TGTGCCTGGAGTTTAGACTCGCGGGATAATTCACCCCTCCACTTT. Based on the CDR3 plus reference TRBV30 and TRBJ1-6, the full variable domain is SQTIHQWPATLVQPVGSPLSLECTVEGTSNPNLYWYRQAAGRGLQLLFYSVGIGQISSEVPQNLSASRPQDRQFILSSKKLLLSDSGFYLCAWSLDSRDNSPLHFGNGTRLTVT.

The rearrangement uses TRBV5-1 and TRBJ2-7; possibly TRBD1 for D (7 bases). V shed 4 bases and J shed 2 bases, with 16 bases lying between them. Germline CDR1 reads SGHRS; CDR2 reads YFSETQ. CDR3 length: 15 amino acids. In DNA form, the CDR3 reads TGCGCCAGCAGCAGGGGGGACAGTTCAACCTACGAGCAGTACTTC. Translation: CASSRGDSSTYEQYF.

This clone came up a few times. For the CDR3, the DNA is TGTGCCAGTAGTTTTTCCCGACTAGCGGGAGTCTACAATGAGCAGTTCTTC. Encoded protein: CASSFSRLAGVYNEQFF. V and J are TRBV19 and TRBJ2-1, with 12 nucleotides matching TRBD2. This CDR3 has 17 amino acids. Trimming removed 5 bases from V and 3 bases from J; junction bases left unmatched: 8. Germline CDR1 reads LNHDA; CDR2 reads SQIVND (reference sequence).

V is TRBV15 and J is TRBJ2-1, with a tentative D call TRBD2 (6 bases). The CDR3 loop spans 15 amino acids. With 1 base removed from V and 5 bases from J, the gap between germline ends came to 12 bases. CDR1 LNHNV and CDR2 YYDKDF come from the germline V gene (reference sequence). The CDR3: CATSRAAGPNNEQFF. For the CDR3, the DNA is TGTGCCACCAGCAGAGCGGCGGGGCCCAACAATGAGCAGTTCTTC.

The chain carries TRBV11-2 and TRBJ2-2; 11 nucleotides agree with TRBD1. This CDR3 has 16 amino acids. V was clipped by 1 base and J by 7 bases; unmatched bases: 5. Germline-derived CDR1 and CDR2 are SGHAT and FQNNGV. CDR3 region: CASSLVGTGGVGELFF. The DNA of the CDR3 is TGTGCCAGCAGCTTAGTGGGGACAGGGGGAGTCGGGGAGCTGTTTTTT. The variable domain in full, completed from reference TRBV11-2 and TRBJ2-2, reads EAGVAQSPRYKIIEKRQSVAFWCNPISGHATLYWYQQILGQGPKLLIQFQNNGVVDDSQLPKDRFSAERLKGVDSTLKIQPAKLEDSAVYLCASSLVGTGGVGELFFGEGSRLTVL.

V and J are TRBV24-1 and TRBJ1-4; 8 bases are shared with TRBD1. Trimming at V came to 3 bases and at J to 7 bases, leaving 18 bases not matched to a gene. The CDR3 extends over 19 amino acids. CDR1 and CDR2 (germline): KGHDR, SFDVKD. In DNA, the CDR3 is TGTGCCACCAGTGATCCGCGGCGGAAGACAGGGGACAAAGGTGAAAAACTGTTTTTT. This encodes CATSDPRRKTGDKGEKLFF.

In the case of this clone: Other DNA sequences of this sample code for an identical CDR3. The V call is TRBV25-1, the J call TRBJ2-1, with TRBD1 as a possible D gene (7 bases). This CDR3 has 16 amino acids. The V end was cut by 0 bases, the J end by 6 bases, with 15 bases between. Germline V gene lookup returns CDR1 MGHDK and CDR2 SYGVNS. CDR3 nucleotides: TGTGCCAGCAGTGAATATAGGCGGCAGGGGGGCAATGAGCAGTTCTTC. It yields the protein CASSEYRRQGGNEQFF. Drawing the rest from reference TRBV25-1 and TRBJ2-1, the complete variable domain is EADIYQTPRYLVIGTGKKITLECSQTMGHDKMYWYQQDPGMELHLIHYSYGVNSTEKGDLSSESTVSRIRTEHFPLTLESARPSHTSQYLCASSEYRRQGGNEQFFGPGTRLTVL.

In the case of this clone: An end of the junction does not agree with germline; a read error may underlie this. This rearrangement joins TRBV6-5 to TRBJ1-3, with TRBD1 matching 8 bases. CDR1 MNHEY and CDR2 SVGAGI come from the germline V gene. The CDR3 is 14 residues long. CDR3 in DNA: TGTGCCAGCAATTACAGGGGGAACTCACGGACCATATATTTT. Translating it yields CASNYRGNSRTIYF.

V usage is TRBV2 and J usage is TRBJ1-1; possible D gene TRBD1, 6 bases. V lost 8 bases and J 1 base, leaving 11 bases between the germline ends. This CDR3 is built from 13 residues. Germline V lookup: CDR1 SNHLY, CDR2 FYNNEI. The CDR3 loop reads CASGGGPNTEAFF. The CDR3 bases are TGTGCCAGCGGGGGGGGGCCGAACACTGAAGCTTTCTTT.

A few counts support this clone. The chain recombines TRBV7-9 with TRBJ1-2, with 8 bases fitting TRBD1. The V gene end was trimmed by 6 bases and the J gene end by 4 bases; junction bases not matched to a gene: 4. Germline values: CDR1 SEHNR, CDR2 FQNEAQ (reference sequence). This CDR3 region has 13 residues. Written as DNA, the CDR3 is TGTGCCAGCAGTGGGGACAGGATCTATGGCTACACCTTC. It codes for CASSGDRIYGYTF.